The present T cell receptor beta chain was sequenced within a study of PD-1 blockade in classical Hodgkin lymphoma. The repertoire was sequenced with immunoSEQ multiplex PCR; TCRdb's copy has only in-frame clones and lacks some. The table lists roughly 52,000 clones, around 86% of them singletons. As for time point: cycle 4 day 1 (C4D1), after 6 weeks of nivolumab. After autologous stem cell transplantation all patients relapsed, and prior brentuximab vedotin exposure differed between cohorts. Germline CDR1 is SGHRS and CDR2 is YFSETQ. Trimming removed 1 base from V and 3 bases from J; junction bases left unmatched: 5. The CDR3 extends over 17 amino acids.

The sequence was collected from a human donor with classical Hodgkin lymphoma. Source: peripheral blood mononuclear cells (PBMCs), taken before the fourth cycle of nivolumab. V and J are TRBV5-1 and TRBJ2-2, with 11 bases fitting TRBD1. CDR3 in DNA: TGCGCCAGCAGCTTGTTGGACAGGGGGCTCTACACCGGGGAGCTGTTTTTT. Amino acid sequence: CASSLLDRGLYTGELFF. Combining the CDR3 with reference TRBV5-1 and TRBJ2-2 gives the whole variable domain KAGVTQTPRYLIKTRGQQVTLSCSPISGHRSVSWYQQTPGQGLQFLFEYFSETQRNKGNFPGRFSGRQFSNSRSEMNVSTLELGDSALYLCASSLLDRGLYTGELFFGEGSRLTVL.